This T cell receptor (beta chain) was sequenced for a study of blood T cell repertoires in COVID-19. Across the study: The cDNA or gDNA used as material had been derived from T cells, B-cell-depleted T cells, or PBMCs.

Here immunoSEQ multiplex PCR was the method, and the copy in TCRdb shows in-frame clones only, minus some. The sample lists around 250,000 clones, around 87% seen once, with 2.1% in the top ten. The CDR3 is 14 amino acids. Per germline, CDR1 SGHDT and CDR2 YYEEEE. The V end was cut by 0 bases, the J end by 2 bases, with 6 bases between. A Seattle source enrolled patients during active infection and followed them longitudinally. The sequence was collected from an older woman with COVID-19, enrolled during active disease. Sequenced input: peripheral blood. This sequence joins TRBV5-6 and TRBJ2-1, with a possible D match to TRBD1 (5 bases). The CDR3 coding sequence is TGTGCCAGCAGCTTGGACAGGCCCTACAATGAGCAGTTCTTC. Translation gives CASSLDRPYNEQFF.